The next 10 T cell receptor beta chains were all read from a single sample in a study of blood T cell repertoires in COVID-19. Produced via immunoSEQ multiplex PCR; TCRdb's table is partial and in-frame only. The sample holds 130,000 to 150,000 clones, 84% seen once. The specimen sequenced was peripheral blood. The source is a human donor in a cohort sampled during active COVID-19.

The chain carries TRBV5-1 and TRBJ2-5; TRBD2 agrees at 7 bases. V lost 0 bases, J lost 3 bases, and 2 bases stayed unmatched. Germline CDR1 SGHRS, CDR2 YFSETQ. This CDR3 is built from 14 residues. The chain's CDR3 is CASSLALAEETQYF. The CDR3 DNA follows: TGCGCCAGCAGCTTGGCCCTAGCGGAAGAGACCCAGTACTTC.

This clone was seen only once. The CDR3 is CASSPGLANQETQYF. The CDR3 DNA follows: TGTGCCAGCAGCCCGGGACTAGCGAACCAAGAGACCCAGTACTTC. This chain uses TRBV3-1 (or the pseudogene TRBV3-2) with TRBJ2-5, with TRBD2 matching over 10 bases. CDR3 length: 15 amino acids. Trimming removed 4 bases from V and 0 bases from J; junction bases left unmatched: 2. The germline V gene has CDR1 LGHDT and CDR2 YNNKEL (reference sequence).

This chain uses TRBV5-4 with TRBJ2-7; D may be TRBD1 (6 bases). Trimming took off 4 bases at V and 3 bases at J, with 14 bases between the two ends. The CDR3 covers 14 residues. Germline CDR1 SGHNT, CDR2 YYREEE (reference sequence). The CDR3: CASSPGTLGYEQYF. The CDR3 DNA reads TGTGCCAGCAGCCCAGGGACACTCGGCTACGAGCAGTACTTC.

The chain is built from TRBV4-1 and TRBJ2-1, with 9 bases aligning to TRBD2. The CDR3 contains 18 residues. CDR1 MGHRA and CDR2 YSYEKL come from the germline V gene. J lost 3 bases, V lost 0 bases, and 9 bases had no gene match. The CDR3 spells CASSQEWSGGTFYNEQFF. DNA for the CDR3: TGCGCCAGCAGCCAAGAATGGAGCGGGGGGACCTTCTACAATGAGCAGTTCTTC.

This chain connects TRBV28 to TRBJ2-3; tentatively, D is TRBD1 (6 bases). The CDR3 has 16 amino acids. V lost 2 bases and J lost 3, with 15 bases in between. Germline V lookup: CDR1 MDHEN, CDR2 SYDVKM. In nucleotides, the CDR3 is TGTGCCAGCAGTTTAAGAACAGGGTTGGCGACAGATACGCAGTATTTT. This sequence encodes CASSLRTGLATDTQYF.

The gene calls are TRBV12-5 and TRBJ2-2; D unclear. CDR1 LGHNT and CDR2 FRNRAP come from the germline V gene. The CDR3 is made up of 14 amino acids. Trimming pared 5 bases from V and 1 base from J, leaving 8 bases between. The CDR3 bases are TGTGCTAGTGGTGCGACTGGGAACACCGGGGAGCTGTTTTTT. It codes for CASGATGNTGELFF.

This clone was observed a handful of times. The chain uses TRBV10-1 and TRBJ2-7; D might be TRBD1 (6 bases). The CDR3 spans 15 residues. V was shortened by 4 bases and J by 3 bases, with 16 bases between the two germline ends. CDR1 and CDR2 (germline): WNHNN, SYGVQD (reference sequence). CDR3 nucleotides: TGCGCCAGCAGTGCCAACCGGGACACTTACTACGAGCAGTACTTC. It specifies CASSANRDTYYEQYF.

The chain employs TRBV7-9 and TRBJ1-1, with TRBD1 matching 10 bases. V lost 0 bases and J lost 3; bases outside the gene matches: 1. From germline, CDR1 is SEHNR and CDR2 FQNEAQ (reference sequence). The CDR3 has 15 amino acids. CDR3 sequence (DNA): TGTGCCAGCAGCTTAGCGGGACAGGGGTACACTGAAGCTTTCTTT. Its translation is CASSLAGQGYTEAFF. Full variable domain (rest looked up from reference TRBV7-9 and TRBJ1-1): DTGVSQNPRHKITKRGQNVTFRCDPISEHNRLYWYRQTLGQGPEFLTYFQNEAQLEKSRLLSDRFSAERPKGSFSTLEIQRTEQGDSAMYLCASSLAGQGYTEAFFGQGTRLTVV.

This chain connects TRBV29-1 to TRBJ1-1, with D uncertain. The CDR3 extends over 12 amino acids. Trimming cost V 1 base and J 1 base, with 4 bases left between them. The germline CDR1 and CDR2 sequences are SQVTM and ANQGSEA. CDR3 in DNA: TGCAGCGTTGAAGGAGGGAACACTGAAGCTTTCTTT. Translation gives CSVEGGNTEAFF.

This chain joins TRBV18 and TRBJ2-2; 8 positions agree with TRBD1. From germline, CDR1 is KGHSH and CDR2 LQKENI. Trimming cost V 3 bases and J 5 bases; bases outside gene matches: 2. The CDR3 extends over 14 amino acids. The chain's CDR3 is CASSPRTGTGELFF. The CDR3 DNA sequence: TGTGCCAGCTCACCCCGGACAGGGACCGGGGAGCTGTTTTTT.